The clone carrying this T cell receptor beta chain was picked up many times. The record originates from a study of read filtering for tumor transcriptome and immune sequencing. Study background: Patients were 16 to 20 male and some 13 female, mean age approximately 60 years, range roughly 47 to 85. TCR-mapped reads were about 4.05 to 10.27 million with IR-seq versus roughly 75 to 1,400 with RNA-seq. Whole-transcriptome libraries were prepared after DNase treatment.

From about 0.4 ug of RNA, a library with molecular barcoded alpha/delta and beta/gamma adaptors was made. TCRdb reprocessed the reads with MiXCR, giving one entry per CDR3 protein. The sample has under 25,000 distinct CDR3 sequences; approximately 15% are singletons. Germline loops: CDR1 MNHEY, CDR2 SVGEGT. With V trimmed by 7 bases and J by 4 bases, 6 bases remained unmatched. This CDR3 region has 13 residues. Every patient had bone marrow sampled while the disease was active. The source of this sequence is a donor at least 40 years old with multiple myeloma. V is TRBV6-2 or TRBV6-3 and J is TRBJ2-7, with TRBD1 matching 8 bases. The specimen sequenced was a population of CD138-negative cells sorted from bone marrow. CDR3 in amino acids: CASTRTGLYEQYF. DNA of the CDR3: TGTGCCAGCACCCGGACAGGGCTTTACGAGCAGTACTTC.